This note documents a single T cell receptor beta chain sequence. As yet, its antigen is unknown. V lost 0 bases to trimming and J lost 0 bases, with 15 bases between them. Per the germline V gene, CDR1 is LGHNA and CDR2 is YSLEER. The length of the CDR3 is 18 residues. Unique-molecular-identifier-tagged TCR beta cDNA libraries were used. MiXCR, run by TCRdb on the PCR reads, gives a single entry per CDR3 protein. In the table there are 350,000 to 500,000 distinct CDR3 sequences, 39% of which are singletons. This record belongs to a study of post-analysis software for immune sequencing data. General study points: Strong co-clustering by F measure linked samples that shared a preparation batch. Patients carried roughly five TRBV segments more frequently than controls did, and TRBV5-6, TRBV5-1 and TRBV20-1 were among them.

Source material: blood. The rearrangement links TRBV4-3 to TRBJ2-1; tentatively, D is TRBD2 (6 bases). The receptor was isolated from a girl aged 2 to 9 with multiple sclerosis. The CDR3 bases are TGCGCCAGCAGCCAAGATCCAGCGGAGGGGAGCTCCTACAATGAGCAGTTCTTC. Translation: CASSQDPAEGSSYNEQFF.